This TCR beta chain was sequenced during a study of blood T cell repertoires in COVID-19. The method was immunoSEQ multiplex PCR; TCRdb's version includes in-frame clones alone and lacks a portion of them. In the table there are 250,000 to 300,000 clones, approximately 82% of which are singletons. The TCR originated in a man in his fifties or sixties who had recovered from COVID-19. The sequenced sample was peripheral blood.

CDR3 protein: CASSLVAGEGSGELFF. Here the CDR3 DNA reads TGCGCCAGCAGCCTCGTAGCGGGAGAAGGATCCGGGGAGCTGTTTTTT. This chain joins TRBV5-1 and TRBJ2-2; 9 positions agree with TRBD2. The junction had 10 bases not matched to a gene; V was cut back by 4 bases and J by 6 bases. This CDR3 region has 16 residues. Germline loops: CDR1 SGHRS, CDR2 YFSETQ.